The rows below give T cell receptor beta chains drawn from one sample of a study of early T cells in non-severe SARS-CoV-2 infection. TCRdb itself ran the 5' RACE reads through MiXCR, one entry per CDR3 protein. The table shows around 46,000 distinct CDR3 sequences, with approximately 5.1% occurring only once. Sequencing used whole blood, obtained at baseline. The receptor source for this set is an adult who was a healthcare worker with PCR-confirmed SARS-CoV-2 infection or an uninfected control (not recorded which). Both conserved end residues are part of each CDR3. D genes are given only for firm matches. Part of the rows lack a size; the others show once, few, many or a class for expanded clones.

d_gene	v_gene	j_gene	abundance	CDR3nt	CDR3aa
-	TRBV11-2	TRBJ1-1	many	TGTGCCAGCAGCCCCCCGAGGGGAGGGACGGACACTGAAGCTTTCTTT	CASSPPRGGTDTEAFF
-	TRBV3-1	TRBJ1-1	-	TGTGCCAGCAGCCGCGAAGACATAAACACTGAAGCTTTCTTT	CASSREDINTEAFF
-	TRBV27	TRBJ1-1	many	TGTGCCAGCAGTCCCCTATTGGGCACTGAAGCTTTCTTT	CASSPLLGTEAFF
-	TRBV27	TRBJ2-1	many	TGTGCCAGCAGGGAGCGTAGCTCCTACAATGAGCAGTTCTTC	CASRERSSYNEQFF
-	TRBV21-1	TRBJ2-3	many	TGTGCCAGCAGCGGCCTCGCCAGGCACAGGGGGCAAACAGATACGCAGTATTTT	CASSGLARHRGQTDTQYF
TRBD1	TRBV3-1	TRBJ2-2	-	TGTGCCAGCAGCCGGGACAGAGGGGTTATAACCGGGGAGCTGTTTTTT	CASSRDRGVITGELFF
-	TRBV24-1	TRBJ2-1	-	TGTGCCACCAGTGTGTCAAGATTCGGGTCCTACAATGAGCAGTTCTTC	CATSVSRFGSYNEQFF
TRBD1	TRBV6-1	TRBJ1-4	many	TGTGCCAGTGGGGACAGGGGTAGGCCTAATGAAAAACTGTTTTTT	CASGDRGRPNEKLFF
TRBD1	TRBV5-6	TRBJ1-1	many	TGTGCCAGCAGCTTGGCCGTGGACAGGTGGGCTTTCTTT	CASSLAVDRWAFF
-	TRBV5-1	TRBJ2-3	-	TGCGCCAGCAGCCCGGGGATCGCAGTCGGCACAGATACGCAGTATTTT	CASSPGIAVGTDTQYF
-	TRBV11-2	TRBJ2-4	many	TGTGCCAGCCGATTCACAGGGAGTGACATTCAGTACTTC	CASRFTGSDIQYF
TRBD1	TRBV19	TRBJ1-5	many	TGTGCCGGGGGGTCGGGACAGGGTCTCAATCAGCCCCAGCATTTT	CAGGSGQGLNQPQHF
TRBD1	TRBV12-3/TRBV12-4	TRBJ2-7	many	TGTGCCAGCAGCCCAGGACAGGGGGAAAACGAGCAGTACTTC	CASSPGQGENEQYF
TRBD1	TRBV14	TRBJ2-1	many	TGTGCCAGCAGAGGACAGGCAAACAATGAGCAGTTCTTC	CASRGQANNEQFF
TRBD2	TRBV6-6	TRBJ2-1	many	TGTGCCAGCAGTTACCCCCGACTAGCGGGAGAGTATGAGCAGTTCTTC	CASSYPRLAGEYEQFF
-	TRBV9	TRBJ2-1	many	TGTGCCAGCAGCGTACTAGGGGCCAATGAGCAGTTCTTC	CASSVLGANEQFF
-	TRBV29-1	TRBJ1-5	many	TGCAGCGTTCGAGAAGGGCAGGTCAATCAGCCCCAGCATTTT	CSVREGQVNQPQHF
-	TRBV12-3/TRBV12-4	TRBJ2-3	few	TGTGCCAGCAGCCCACGATTCACAGATACGCAGTATTTT	CASSPRFTDTQYF
-	TRBV6-6	TRBJ1-2	many	TGTGCCAGCCGTCACGGAACGGATGGCTACACCTTC	CASRHGTDGYTF
-	TRBV6-6	TRBJ1-5	many	TGTGCCAGCAGGAAGAGTCTCAATCAGCCCCAGCATTTT	CASRKSLNQPQHF
-	TRBV6-6	TRBJ2-7	few	TGTGCCAGCAGTCCTGGCGGCCTGGGGGAGCAGTACTTC	CASSPGGLGEQYF
-	TRBV7-9	TRBJ2-7	-	TGTGCCAGCAGCCCCCTCGGGGGTGGCGAGCAGTACTTC	CASSPLGGGEQYF
-	TRBV10-3	TRBJ2-1	-	TGTGCCATCAGTGAAGGTCAGGGAAACGATTCGCAGTTCTTC	CAISEGQGNDSQFF
TRBD2	TRBV10-1	TRBJ2-7	many	TGCGCCAACGGACTAGCGGGAGCCTACGAGCAGTACTTC	CANGLAGAYEQYF